This T cell receptor (beta chain) was observed in a study of T cell responses to AZD1222 COVID-19 vaccine. Libraries were prepared by immunoSEQ multiplex PCR; TCRdb keeps only in-frame clonotypes and omits some of them. Counted here are approximately 160,000 clones, approximately 88% occurring once; the ten biggest clones make up about 3.3%. Study-wide findings and caveats: Repertoire sampling was restricted to post-peak T cell response timepoints. Clonal diversity may have been underestimated, and the donors were mostly white British, with more females than males. In the spike-specific TCR repertoire, nearly half reportedly target unmutated variant regions. When two AZD1222 doses had been given, Spike-specific TCR breadth and depth rose.

Regarding this clone: Its target is not known. The same CDR3 also results from other DNA sequences found in this sample.

Per the germline V gene, CDR1 is SGHTA and CDR2 is FQGNSA. CDR3 length equals 14 residues. Trimming took off 0 bases at V and 0 bases at J, with 6 bases between the two ends. Sequences were derived from peripheral blood, sampled on day 0 of MenACWY control vaccination. The receptor was isolated from an adult in good health. The rearrangement uses TRBV7-2 and TRBJ2-7; D is uncertain. The CDR3 reads CASSLASGSYEQYF. CDR3 DNA sequence: TGTGCCAGCAGCTTAGCGTCGGGCTCCTACGAGCAGTACTTC. Looking up the rest from reference TRBV7-2 and TRBJ2-7 gives the full variable domain: GAGVSQSPSNKVTEKGKDVELRCDPISGHTALYWYRQSLGQGLEFLIYFQGNSAPDKSGLPSDRFSAERTGGSVSTLTIQRTQQEDSAVYLCASSLASGSYEQYFGPGTRLTVT.